This T cell receptor beta chain was identified in a study of blood T cell repertoires in COVID-19. For the study at large: Researchers got acute and convalescent COVID-19 samples from the United States, Italy and Spain. Sources were T cells, B-cell-depleted T cells, or PBMCs; the material itself was cDNA or gDNA.

Per the original methods: Amplification of reference gene primers was used by the study to estimate nucleated cell counts. Using immunoSEQ multiplex PCR, the repertoire was profiled, and TCRdb retains in-frame clones only, with some absent. The V and J calls and clone size were taken over from that table, and D and trimming were inferred from the DNA. The profile shows some 70,000 clones, approximately 90% of them singletons. This CDR3 has 16 residues. Germline CDR1 reads SGHRS; CDR2 reads YFSETQ. Between the trimmed V and J ends, which lost 3 bases and 8 bases, there was a span of 23 bases. The sample was peripheral blood. The clonotype comes from a human donor in a cohort sampled during active COVID-19. V gene TRBV5-1 combines with J gene TRBJ1-2; TRBD1 might be the D (6 bases). The DNA of the CDR3 is TGCGCCAGCAGCTCCCAGGGGAAGGGTTCCACTGAGGGCTACACCTTC. Its translation: CASSSQGKGSTEGYTF.